The 19 T cell receptor beta chains below all came from one sample that was sequenced in a study of CD8 T cells in ankylosing spondylitis. TCRdb reprocessed the 5' RACE reads via MiXCR and lists one record per CDR3 protein. The table includes about 130,000 distinct CDR3 sequences, roughly 7.3% detected once. Sequenced sample: blood, either unsorted or a sorted T cell fraction (not recorded which). The receptor source for this set is a male donor with ankylosing spondylitis or in good health (not recorded which).

The V call is TRBV5-5, the J call TRBJ1-5; unclear D gene. The CDR3 loop spans 14 amino acids. Trimming took 1 base from V and 6 from J, leaving 11 bases between them. Germline values: CDR1 SGHKS, CDR2 YYEKEE (reference sequence). CDR3 residues: CASSLMREVQPQHF. DNA for the CDR3: TGTGCCAGCAGCTTGATGAGGGAGGTTCAGCCCCAGCATTTT.

This clonotype has a count of ten or more. The J gene is TRBJ2-7, the V gene TRBV9, with D perhaps matching TRBD1 (6 bases). V lost 7 bases to trimming and J lost 0 bases, with 8 bases between them. The CDR3 totals 12 residues. Germline CDR1 reads SGDLS; CDR2 reads YYNGEE. The DNA for the CDR3 is TGTGCCAGCGGCAGGGGCTCCTACGAGCAGTACTTC. It is translated as CASGRGSYEQYF.

The sample holds many counts of this clonotype. The chain recombines TRBV27 with TRBJ2-2; 8 positions match TRBD1. The V and J ends lost 2 bases and 6 bases, in that order; junction bases with no gene match: 5. Germline V CDR1 and CDR2: MNHEY, SMNVEV (reference sequence). This CDR3 region has 15 residues. CDR3 nucleotide sequence: TGTGCCAGCAGTTTACTGGACAGGGAGGCCGGGGAGCTGTTTTTT. Its protein product is CASSLLDREAGELFF.

This clonotype was seen at least ten times. The chain couples TRBV29-1 to TRBJ1-1; TRBD1 agrees at 10 bases. The CDR3 is 13 amino acids. Germline CDR1 reads SQVTM; CDR2 reads ANQGSEA. The CDR3 DNA reads as TGCAGTGAGACAGGGGGCTTGAACACTGAAGCTTTCTTT. This codes for CSETGGLNTEAFF.

There are many counts of this clonotype. This rearrangement joins TRBV10-2 to TRBJ2-1; 13 nucleotides line up with TRBD2. The CDR3 has 18 amino acids. J gave up 0 bases and V 10 bases, and 12 bases lay outside the gene matches. Germline CDR1 and CDR2: WSHSY and SAAADI. The CDR3 sequence is CATGPGLAGSSSYNEQFF. DNA for the CDR3: TGCGCCACAGGACCGGGACTAGCGGGGTCGAGCTCCTACAATGAGCAGTTCTTC.

This clonotype was found many times. The V gene is TRBV5-1, the J gene TRBJ2-1, with TRBD1 matching over 8 bases. Germline V lookup: CDR1 SGHRS, CDR2 YFSETQ. The CDR3 extends over 16 amino acids. V lost 2 bases to trimming and J lost 4 bases; unmatched junction nucleotides: 8. CDR3 DNA sequence: TGCGCCAGCAGCTTAGTGGGGCAGGGGGCGTACAATGAGCAGTTCTTC. Its protein product is CASSLVGQGAYNEQFF.

This clonotype was observed many times. The chain recombines TRBV10-3 with TRBJ2-3; D unresolved. The CDR3 runs 14 residues. Germline V gives CDR1 ENHRY, CDR2 SYGVKD. V lost 6 bases and J 5 bases, leaving 15 bases between the germline ends. Here the CDR3 DNA reads TGTGCCATCAGCTTGGAAGGCCAACGAGATACGCAGTATTTT. Encoded protein: CAISLEGQRDTQYF.

This clonotype came up many times. V usage is TRBV4-1 and J usage is TRBJ2-1, with D possibly being TRBD1 (6 bases). The ends were cut back, 2 bases at V and 0 bases at J, with 11 bases in the middle. Germline V gene data show CDR1 as MGHRA and CDR2 as YSYEKL. This CDR3 is 16 amino acids long. The chain's CDR3 is CASSQQGPSSYNEQFF. CDR3 nucleotides: TGCGCCAGCAGCCAACAGGGGCCGAGCTCCTACAATGAGCAGTTCTTC.

This clonotype was counted many times. The V gene is TRBV20-1, the J gene TRBJ1-2; maybe TRBD1 (6 bases). Trimming took off 0 bases at V and 8 bases at J, with 22 bases between the two ends. CDR1 and CDR2 (germline): DFQATT, SNEGSKA (reference sequence). The CDR3 has 16 amino acids. The CDR3 protein is CSARDRDQFTGSGYTF. The CDR3 DNA follows: TGCAGTGCTAGAGATAGGGACCAATTTACAGGGAGCGGCTACACCTTC.

The sample holds many counts of this clonotype. The chain carries TRBV5-1 and TRBJ2-7; either TRBD1 or TRBD2 may supply D (5 bases each). From germline, CDR1 is SGHRS and CDR2 YFSETQ. The CDR3 runs 16 residues. Deletions cut 1 base from V and 1 base from J, with 15 bases between. The CDR3 DNA reads as TGCGCCAGCAGCTTGTCCGGGGCCGCAACGTCCTACGAGCAGTACTTC. Residues: CASSLSGAATSYEQYF.

This clonotype was observed at least ten times. The chain uses TRBV5-1 and TRBJ1-2, with D unclear. The ends were cut back, 0 bases at V and 1 base at J, with 1 base in the middle. The CDR3 is 12 amino acids. Germline CDR1 reads SGHRS; CDR2 reads YFSETQ. CDR3 sequence: CASSLDNYGYTF. The CDR3 DNA reads as TGCGCCAGCAGCTTGGATAACTATGGCTACACCTTC.

This clonotype was picked up many times. This chain joins TRBV20-1 and TRBJ2-3; D is possibly TRBD1 (5 bases). V was clipped by 6 bases and J by 0 bases, with 13 bases between them. There are 14 residues in the CDR3. Germline CDR1 is DFQATT and CDR2 is SNEGSKA (reference sequence). The DNA of the CDR3 is TGCAGTGCCCTCAATCAGGGAAGCACAGATACGCAGTATTTT. Amino acid sequence: CSALNQGSTDTQYF.

This clonotype occurred many times. This chain joins TRBV5-1 and TRBJ2-2; D unresolved. The V gene's germline CDR1 is SGHRS and CDR2 YFSETQ. Between the trimmed V and J ends, which lost 5 bases and 1 base, there was a span of 3 bases. CDR3 length equals 12 residues. The CDR3 is CASRENTGELFF. CDR3 DNA: TGCGCCAGCAGAGAGAACACCGGGGAGCTGTTTTTT.

This clonotype was picked up many times. The V gene is TRBV9, the J gene TRBJ1-6, with D tentatively TRBD1 (5 bases). Germline-derived CDR1 and CDR2 are SGDLS and YYNGEE. The CDR3 runs 16 residues. Trimming cost V 0 bases and J 0 bases, with 7 bases left between them. CDR3 in amino acids: CASSVGGSSYNSPLHF. CDR3 DNA: TGTGCCAGCAGCGTAGGGGGCAGCTCCTATAATTCACCCCTCCACTTT.

The table lists this clonotype with many counts. The chain has TRBV7-9 and TRBJ2-1; 9 bases map to TRBD2. Trimming removed 5 bases from V and 3 bases from J; junction bases left unmatched: 8. Germline values: CDR1 SEHNR, CDR2 FQNEAQ (reference sequence). This CDR3 has 16 residues. The CDR3 loop is CASSLDSGGVYNEQFF. CDR3 DNA sequence: TGTGCCAGCAGCCTGGATAGCGGGGGAGTCTACAATGAGCAGTTCTTC.

This clonotype was detected many times. The chain links TRBV10-1 to TRBJ1-1; D is uncertain. The germline V gene has CDR1 WNHNN and CDR2 SYGVQD (reference sequence). The CDR3 sequence is 13 residues long. The V and J ends lost 6 bases and 1 base respectively, with 9 bases between them. The CDR3: CASRQDGNTEAFF. The CDR3 nucleotides read TGCGCCAGCAGGCAAGACGGGAACACTGAAGCTTTCTTT.

This clonotype was detected many times. V is TRBV20-1 and J is TRBJ2-5; D is uncertain. The CDR3 is 13 amino acids. Germline V CDR1 and CDR2: DFQATT, SNEGSKA (reference sequence). V lost 1 base to trimming and J lost 0 bases, with 6 bases between them. CDR3 in DNA: TGCAGTGCTAGAGCCCCGTACCAAGAGACCCAGTACTTC. Amino acid sequence: CSARAPYQETQYF.

The chain has TRBV5-1 and TRBJ2-7; 8 bases are shared with TRBD2. The CDR3 has 14 amino acids. With 4 bases clipped from V and 1 base from J, the junction kept 4 bases outside the gene matches. Germline V gene lookup returns CDR1 SGHRS and CDR2 YFSETQ. The CDR3 sequence is CASSPGLVSYEQYF. The CDR3 nucleotides read TGCGCCAGCAGCCCGGGACTAGTTTCCTACGAGCAGTACTTC.

This clonotype was seen ten or more times. V usage is TRBV18 and J usage is TRBJ1-1, with D unresolved. The germline V and J ends were trimmed by 3 bases and 2 bases, with 10 bases remaining between them. Per the germline V gene, CDR1 is KGHSH and CDR2 is LQKENI. This CDR3 spans 14 amino acids. CDR3 in DNA: TGTGCCAGCTCACCTAGGGAGGGCAACACTGAAGCTTTCTTT. Translated: CASSPREGNTEAFF.